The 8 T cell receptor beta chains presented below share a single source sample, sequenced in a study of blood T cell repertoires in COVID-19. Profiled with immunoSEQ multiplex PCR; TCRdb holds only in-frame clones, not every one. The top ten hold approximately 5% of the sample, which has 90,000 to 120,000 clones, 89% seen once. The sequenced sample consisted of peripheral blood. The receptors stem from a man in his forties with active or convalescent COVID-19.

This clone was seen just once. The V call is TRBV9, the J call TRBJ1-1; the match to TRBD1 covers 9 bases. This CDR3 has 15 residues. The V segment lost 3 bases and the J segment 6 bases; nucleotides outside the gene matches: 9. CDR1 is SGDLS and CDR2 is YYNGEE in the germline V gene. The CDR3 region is CASSANRGRFPEAFF. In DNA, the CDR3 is TGTGCCAGCAGCGCGAACAGGGGGCGCTTCCCTGAAGCTTTCTTT. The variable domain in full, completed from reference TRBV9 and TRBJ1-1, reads DSGVTQTPKHLITATGQRVTLRCSPRSGDLSVYWYQQSLDQGLQFLIQYYNGEERAKGNILERFSAQQFPDLHSELNLSSLELGDSALYFCASSANRGRFPEAFFGQGTRLTVV.

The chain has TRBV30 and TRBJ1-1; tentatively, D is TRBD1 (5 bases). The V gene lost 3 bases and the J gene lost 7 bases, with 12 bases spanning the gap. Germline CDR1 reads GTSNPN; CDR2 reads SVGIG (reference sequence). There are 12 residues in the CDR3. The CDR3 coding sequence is TGTGCCTGGAGGCGGGGCATAAATGAAGCTTTCTTT. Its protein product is CAWRRGINEAFF. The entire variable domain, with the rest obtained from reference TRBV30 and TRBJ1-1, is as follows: SQTIHQWPATLVQPVGSPLSLECTVEGTSNPNLYWYRQAAGRGLQLLFYSVGIGQISSEVPQNLSASRPQDRQFILSSKKLLLSDSGFYLCAWRRGINEAFFGQGTRLTVV.

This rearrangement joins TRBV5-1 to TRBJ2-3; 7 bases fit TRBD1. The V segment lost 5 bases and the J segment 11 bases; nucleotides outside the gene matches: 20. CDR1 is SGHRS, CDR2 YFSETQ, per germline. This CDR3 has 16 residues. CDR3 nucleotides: TGCGCCAGCAGTGAAAGGGCTGGGACAGTGCCTATGGGGCAGTATTTT. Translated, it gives CASSERAGTVPMGQYF.

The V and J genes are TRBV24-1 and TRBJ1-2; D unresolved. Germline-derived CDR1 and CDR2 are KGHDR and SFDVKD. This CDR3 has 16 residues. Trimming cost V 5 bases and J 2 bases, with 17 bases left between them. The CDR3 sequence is CATSAPEGMGNYGYTF. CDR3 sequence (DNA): TGTGCCACCAGTGCCCCGGAGGGCATGGGAAACTATGGCTACACCTTC.

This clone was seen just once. The CDR3 DNA sequence: TGTGCCAGCAGTGAAAATTCCTGGGGGGAGAACTATGGCTACACCTTC. Its protein product is CASSENSWGENYGYTF. The chain recombines TRBV28 with TRBJ1-2, with a tentative D call TRBD1 (5 bases). V was clipped by 5 bases and J by 2 bases, with 18 bases between them. CDR1 and CDR2 (germline): MDHEN, SYDVKM. This CDR3 has 16 residues.

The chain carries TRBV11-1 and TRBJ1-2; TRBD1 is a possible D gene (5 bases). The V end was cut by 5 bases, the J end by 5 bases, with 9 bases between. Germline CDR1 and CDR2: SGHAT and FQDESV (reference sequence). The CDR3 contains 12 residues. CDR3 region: CASSTDTYGYTF. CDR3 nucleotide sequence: TGTGCCAGCAGCACGGACACTTATGGCTACACCTTC.

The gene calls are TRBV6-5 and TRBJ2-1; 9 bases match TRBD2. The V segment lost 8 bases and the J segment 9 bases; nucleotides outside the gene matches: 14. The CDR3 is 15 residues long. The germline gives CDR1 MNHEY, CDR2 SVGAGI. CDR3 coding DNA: TGTGCCAGCCGGGTGGGACTAGCTCCCTCAAGTGAGCAGTTCTTC. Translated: CASRVGLAPSSEQFF.

The CDR3 is CASILEPGPLGQKSPLHF. CDR3 sequence (DNA): TGTGCCAGCATCCTTGAACCCGGTCCGTTGGGACAGAAATCACCCCTCCACTTT. The rearrangement uses TRBV28 and TRBJ1-6; the match to TRBD1 covers 7 bases. The trim removed 7 bases at V and 10 bases at J, leaving 22 bases unmatched. Germline assignment: CDR1 MDHEN and CDR2 SYDVKM. This CDR3 is built from 18 residues. The entire variable domain, with the rest obtained from reference TRBV28 and TRBJ1-6, is as follows: DVKVTQSSRYLVKRTGEKVFLECVQDMDHENMFWYRQDPGLGLRLIYFSYDVKMKEKGDIPEGYSVSREKKERFSLILESASTNQTSMYLCASILEPGPLGQKSPLHFGNGTRLTVT.